The clone carrying this T cell receptor (beta chain) has at least ten counts. Its antigen remains unknown. Germline V gene lookup returns CDR1 SGHVS and CDR2 FQNEAQ. The length of the CDR3 is 16 residues. The germline V and J ends were trimmed by 5 bases and 0 bases, with 13 bases remaining between them. This entry belongs to a study of T cell repertoires in cytomegalovirus infection. Overall study context: Evidence of both CMV infection and a matching HLA type came from public TCR beta signatures. Study observations and caveats: Clonotypes of TCR beta that were HLA-C-restricted and CMV-specific dominated the ex vivo response. The cumulative frequency of public TCR beta families identified carriers of CMV plus the relevant HLA.

TCRdb redid the calling of the reads with MiXCR, one entry per CDR3 protein. In the table there are some 440,000 distinct CDR3 sequences, under 40% of which are singletons. The TCR sequence derives from a human donor in good health (CMV status not recorded). Some clones in this sample may be carry-over from other donors' samples. The chain carries TRBV7-8 and TRBJ2-2; D unclear. The sample taken for sequencing was PBMCs. CDR3 region: CASSPPPVANTGELFF. The CDR3 DNA is TGTGCCAGCAGCCCACCGCCGGTCGCGAACACCGGGGAGCTGTTTTTT.